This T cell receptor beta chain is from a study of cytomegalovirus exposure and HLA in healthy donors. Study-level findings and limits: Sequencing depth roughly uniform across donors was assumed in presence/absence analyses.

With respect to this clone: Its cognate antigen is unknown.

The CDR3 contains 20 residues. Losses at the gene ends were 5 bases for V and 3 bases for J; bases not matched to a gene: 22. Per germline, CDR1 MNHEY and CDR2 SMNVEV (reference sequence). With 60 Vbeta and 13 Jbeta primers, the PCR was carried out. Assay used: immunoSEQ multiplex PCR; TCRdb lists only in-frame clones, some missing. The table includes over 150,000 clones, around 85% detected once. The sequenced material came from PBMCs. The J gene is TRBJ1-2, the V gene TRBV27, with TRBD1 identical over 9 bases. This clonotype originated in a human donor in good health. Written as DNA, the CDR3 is TGTGCCAGCAGTACCAAGGGCTTGGGACAGGGTTTTATCAAGGACTATGGCTACACCTTC. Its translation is CASSTKGLGQGFIKDYGYTF.